The 19 T cell receptor beta chains in this list originate from one sample, sequenced in a study of prognosis after radiotherapy for stage I lung cancer. Two-round multiplex PCR, the amplification method, yielded TCR beta CDR3 from genomic DNA. First-round PCR amplification was performed with primers specific to each TRBV and TRBJ gene. TCRdb re-derived calls from the multiplex PCR reads in MiXCR, one entry per CDR3 protein. The sample has roughly 13,000 distinct CDR3 sequences, 25% to 30% seen once; the top ten hold around 15%. The material was PBMCs, obtained before or after stereotactic body radiation therapy (not recorded which). The receptors derive from a donor aged 50 or older with non-small cell lung cancer.

This clonotype is deemed medium-sized. V and J are TRBV6-1 and TRBJ2-7; 7 bases are shared with TRBD2. Germline lookup yields CDR1 MNHNS and CDR2 SASEGT. The CDR3 spans 13 residues. J gave up 3 bases and V 6 bases, and 5 bases lay outside the gene matches. CDR3 in amino acids: CASRIQRDYEQYF. The CDR3 nucleotides read TGTGCCAGCAGAATCCAGCGGGACTACGAGCAGTACTTC.

The CDR3 DNA reads TGTGCCAGCAGCCCGTCGAGGAGGACGAACACCGGCGATCTGTTTTTT. Its translation: CASSPSRRTNTGDLFF. The V gene is TRBV6-2 or TRBV6-3, the J gene TRBJ2-2; maybe TRBD2 (5 bases). Trimming pared 6 bases from V and 14 bases from J, leaving 28 bases between. The length of the CDR3 is 16 residues. Germline CDR1 reads MNHEY; CDR2 reads SVGEGT.

The table lists this clonotype with many counts. The chain is built from TRBV20-1 and TRBJ1-1, with D uncertain. The CDR3 consists of 12 residues. Germline CDR1 is DFQATT and CDR2 is SNEGSKA (reference sequence). Trimming pared 5 bases from V and 1 base from J, leaving 8 bases between. The CDR3 loop is CSAFGWNTEAFF. Here the CDR3 DNA reads TGCAGTGCTTTCGGGTGGAACACTGAAGCTTTCTTT.

A note on this clonotype: A read error may explain this, as a much larger clone is one base away. The V and J genes are TRBV3-1 and TRBJ2-5; 7 nucleotides match TRBD2. Germline V gene sequence: CDR1 LGHDT, CDR2 YNNKEL (reference sequence). The J segment lost 5 bases and the V segment lost 8 bases, leaving 14 bases of the junction unmatched. CDR3 length: 15 amino acids. For the CDR3, the DNA is TGTGCCAGCGGTCCTCGGACCCGGGGGGTGGAGACCCAGTACTTC. Protein sequence: CASGPRTRGVETQYF.

Within the sample, this clonotype is medium-sized (0.01 to 0.1%). The chain has TRBV12-3 or TRBV12-4 and TRBJ2-7, with D possibly TRBD1 on 6 matching bases. The CDR3 runs to 15 residues. V was pared by 5 bases and J by 1 base, with 15 bases between. The CDR3 nucleotides are TGTGCCAGCAGTCAGCACATACAGGGATCCTACGAGCAGTACTTC. This translates into CASSQHIQGSYEQYF.

A remark on this clonotype: This may arise from a read error, as a much more abundant clone is one base away. The J gene is TRBJ1-3, the V gene TRBV18, with D possibly being TRBD1 (5 bases). This CDR3 comprises 15 residues. The germline V gene has CDR1 KGHSH and CDR2 LQKENI. The CDR3 bases are TGTGCCAGCTCATACGCTCCAGGGTCTGGAGACACCATATATTTT. Translation gives CASSYAPGSGDTIYF.

This clonotype appeared many times. J is TRBJ2-7 and V is TRBV20-1; no clear D gene. V was trimmed by 7 bases and J by 6 bases, leaving 19 bases between them. The CDR3 sequence is 13 residues long. Germline CDR1 DFQATT, CDR2 SNEGSKA (reference sequence). In nucleotides, the CDR3 is TGCAGTGTAATGGGGTCCCAACGTGCCGAGCAGTACTTC. Translating it yields CSVMGSQRAEQYF.

The chain links TRBV2 to TRBJ2-7; 8 bases map to TRBD2. This CDR3 region has 16 residues. Germline CDR1 and CDR2: SNHLY and FYNNEI. With V trimmed by 5 bases and J by 4 bases, 13 bases remained unmatched. The CDR3 DNA reads TGTGCCAGCAGTTCGGGACTAGAGGGGCTAGGGTACGAGCAGTACTTC. Its protein is CASSSGLEGLGYEQYF.

Comments on this clonotype: The junction departs from germline at one end; a sequencing error may be responsible. The rearrangement joins TRBV30 to TRBJ2-2, with D tentatively TRBD1 or TRBD2 (6 bases each). CDR1 is GTSNPN, CDR2 SVGIG, per germline (reference sequence). The CDR3 has 13 amino acids. The CDR3 coding sequence is TGTGCCAGGAGCACGGGGGCGATAGGGGAGCTGTTTTTT. It yields the protein CARSTGAIGELFF.

Points on this clonotype: It is likely a read error: a sequence one base away is far more abundant. CDR3 DNA: TGTGCCAGCAGTTCACCGAGACAGGGTTCCTACGAGCAGTACTTC. Amino acid sequence: CASSSPRQGSYEQYF. J is TRBJ2-7 and V is TRBV6-4, with 7 bases identical to TRBD1. V trimming: 5 bases; J trimming: 1 base; junction bases outside the gene matches: 8. The CDR3 extends over 15 amino acids. The germline V gene encodes CDR1 MRHNA and CDR2 SNTAGT.

Within the sample, this clonotype is medium-sized. The DNA for the CDR3 is TGCGCCAGCAGCTTGCAACAGGGGGATTCCTATGGCTACACCTTC. Amino acids: CASSLQQGDSYGYTF. The rearrangement joins TRBV5-1 to TRBJ1-2, with 8 nucleotides matching TRBD1. The germline V gene encodes CDR1 SGHRS and CDR2 YFSETQ. This CDR3 is built from 15 residues. V shed 1 base, J shed 4 bases, and the junction held 6 bases outside the gene matches.

This clonotype was counted ten times or more. The rearrangement uses TRBV10-3 and TRBJ2-3; no reliable D call. V lost 4 bases, J lost 8 bases, and 16 bases lay in between. The CDR3 covers 14 residues. Germline CDR1 ENHRY, CDR2 SYGVKD. CDR3 residues: CAISVPSAPSTQYF. The CDR3, as DNA: TGTGCCATCAGTGTTCCCTCCGCCCCCAGTACGCAGTATTTT.

J is TRBJ1-3 and V is TRBV10-2; D is unresolved. The CDR3 runs to 18 residues. Germline values: CDR1 WSHSY, CDR2 SAAADI. The germline V and J ends were trimmed by 3 bases and 0 bases, with 18 bases remaining between them. The CDR3 protein is CASSDFLYGVSSGNTIYF. The CDR3 DNA is TGCGCCAGCAGTGACTTTCTATACGGGGTTAGCTCTGGAAACACCATATATTTT.

This clonotype was recorded many times. The chain has TRBV7-9 and TRBJ2-5, with D possibly TRBD1 on 6 matching bases. The germline gives CDR1 SEHNR, CDR2 FQNEAQ (reference sequence). The CDR3 sequence is 14 residues long. V lost 6 bases and J 2 bases, leaving 13 bases between the germline ends. CDR3 protein: CASRTGTTQETQYF. CDR3 nucleotide sequence: TGTGCCAGCAGGACCGGGACAACACAAGAGACCCAGTACTTC.

This clonotype has a count of ten or more. CDR3 amino acids: CASSVVSDRGVKQYF. For the CDR3, the DNA is TGTGCCAGCAGCGTAGTGTCAGACAGGGGCGTTAAGCAGTACTTC. V and J are TRBV9 and TRBJ2-7; 8 positions match TRBD1. Germline V lookup: CDR1 SGDLS, CDR2 YYNGEE. V was clipped by 0 bases and J by 8 bases; unmatched bases: 10. The CDR3 runs to 15 residues.

The rearrangement uses TRBV7-2 and TRBJ2-1; no firm D call. The CDR3 consists of 15 residues. Germline V gene sequence: CDR1 SGHTA, CDR2 FQGNSA. Trimming left V 4 bases short and J 10 bases short, with 20 bases between. The CDR3 nucleotides are TGTGCCAGCAGCTCCTGGGATGGCGCCTTCATGGAGCAGTTCTTC. Its protein is CASSSWDGAFMEQFF. Full variable domain (outside the CDR3, taken from reference TRBV7-2 and TRBJ2-1): GAGVSQSPSNKVTEKGKDVELRCDPISGHTALYWYRQSLGQGLEFLIYFQGNSAPDKSGLPSDRFSAERTGGSVSTLTIQRTQQEDSAVYLCASSSWDGAFMEQFFGPGTRLTVL.

With regard to this clonotype: A junction boundary mismatches the germline segment, possibly from a read error. The rearrangement joins TRBV19 to TRBJ2-6, with D tentatively TRBD1 (5 bases). The CDR3 consists of 16 residues. From germline, CDR1 is LNHDA and CDR2 SQIVND (reference sequence). CDR3 sequence: CASSTRQISGANVLTF. Here the CDR3 DNA reads TGTGCCAGTAGTACGCGCCAAATCTCTGGGGCAAACGTCCTGACTTTC.

In its sample, this clonotype ranks as medium-sized (0.01 to 0.1%). This chain joins TRBV27 and TRBJ2-1; 9 bases agree with TRBD2. The CDR3 is 13 amino acids. Looked up from germline, CDR1 is MNHEY and CDR2 is SMNVEV (reference sequence). Trimming took 2 bases from V and 9 from J; bases not matched to a gene: 2. The CDR3 DNA is TGTGCCAGCAGTTTAGGTAGCGGGGGTGAGCAGTTCTTC. It specifies CASSLGSGGEQFF.

This clonotype was detected ten times or more. This rearrangement joins TRBV3-1 to TRBJ1-5; possibly TRBD1 for D (5 bases). Looked up from germline, CDR1 is LGHDT and CDR2 is YNNKEL (reference sequence). Trimming removed 3 bases at V and 7 bases at J, with 7 bases between. The CDR3 consists of 12 residues. The CDR3 DNA sequence: TGTGCCAGCAGCCAGGGGGGACAGCCCCAGCATTTT. Amino acid sequence: CASSQGGQPQHF. The variable domain in full, completed from reference TRBV3-1 and TRBJ1-5, reads DTAVSQTPKYLVTQMGNDKSIKCEQNLGHDTMYWYKQDSKKFLKIMFSYNNKELIINETVPNRFSPKSPDKAHLNLHINSLELGDSAVYFCASSQGGQPQHFGDGTRLSIL.